Listed here are 31 T cell receptor beta chains from one sample, sequenced in a study of cytomegalovirus exposure and HLA in healthy donors. PCR used 60 Vbeta primers and 13 Jbeta primers. Libraries were prepared by immunoSEQ multiplex PCR; TCRdb keeps only in-frame clonotypes and omits some of them. The sample holds approximately 190,000 clones, approximately 84% seen once. Sample: PBMCs. The receptors were sampled from a man in his fifties or sixties in good health and CMV-seronegative.

The V gene is TRBV9, the J gene TRBJ2-1, with 11 bases that match TRBD1. CDR1 and CDR2 (germline): SGDLS, YYNGEE. The CDR3 length is 16 residues. With 0 bases clipped from V and 6 bases from J, the junction kept 5 bases outside the gene matches. CDR3 DNA: TGTGCCAGCAGCGTAGTTGGACAGGGGGCTTCCAATGAGCAGTTCTTC. Protein product: CASSVVGQGASNEQFF.

V is TRBV30 and J is TRBJ2-5; D remains unclear. This CDR3 comprises 14 residues. The V end lost 1 base, the J end lost 2 bases, and 11 bases lay between the germline ends. CDR1 is GTSNPN, CDR2 SVGIG, per germline (reference sequence). The CDR3 coding sequence is TGTGCCTGGAGTGGGGCTTTTTTTCAAGAGACCCAGTACTTC. Encoded protein: CAWSGAFFQETQYF.

The chain links TRBV25-1 to TRBJ1-1, with unresolved D. The germline gives CDR1 MGHDK, CDR2 SYGVNS. Trimming stripped 1 base from V and 5 bases from J, with 8 bases between. CDR3 length equals 13 residues. In nucleotides, the CDR3 is TGTGCCAGCAGTGAATTACAAACGACTGAAGCTTTCTTT. It translates to CASSELQTTEAFF.

This clone showed up just a few times. This chain joins TRBV7-2 and TRBJ1-1; weak D call: TRBD1 (5 bases). This CDR3 contains 15 residues. Germline V gene data show CDR1 as SGHTA and CDR2 as FQGNSA. V dropped 1 base and J dropped 2 bases, with 11 bases sitting between them. The CDR3 DNA sequence: TGTGCCAGCAGCTTAGTGGCAGGGATAAACACTGAAGCTTTCTTT. It translates to CASSLVAGINTEAFF.

This clone was seen more than once but under ten times. The chain recombines TRBV7-2 with TRBJ2-3, with D possibly being TRBD2 (6 bases). Germline-derived CDR1 and CDR2 are SGHTA and FQGNSA. This CDR3 has 12 residues. V lost 11 bases to trimming and J lost 1 base, with 10 bases between them. CDR3 amino acids: CAVGGGTDTQYF. The CDR3 DNA follows: TGTGCCGTGGGCGGGGGCACAGATACGCAGTATTTT.

This rearrangement joins TRBV10-3 to TRBJ2-7, with a weak D call TRBD2 (5 bases). Germline CDR1 ENHRY, CDR2 SYGVKD. Trimming shortened V by 5 bases and J by 5 bases, and 19 bases separated the two germline ends. CDR3 size: 15 residues. CDR3 protein: CAISPPGEGANEQYF. The CDR3 coding sequence is TGTGCCATCAGTCCCCCCGGGGAAGGTGCGAACGAGCAGTACTTC.

This clone was recorded at least ten times. The chain uses TRBV6-4 and TRBJ2-2, with unresolved D. The CDR3 has 13 amino acids. Germline CDR1 MRHNA, CDR2 SNTAGT. V lost 6 bases to trimming and J lost 7 bases, with 12 bases between them. In nucleotides, the CDR3 is TGTGCCAGCAGCGGAATCGGCGGCGGGGAGCTGTTTTTT. Protein sequence: CASSGIGGGELFF.

The chain uses TRBV18 and TRBJ1-6, with a possible D match to TRBD1 (5 bases). V was pared by 4 bases and J by 9 bases, with 19 bases between. From germline, CDR1 is KGHSH and CDR2 LQKENI. The CDR3 is 16 residues long. The CDR3 DNA follows: TGTGCCAGCTCACAAGCAATCAGCCCCACAGGTTCACCCCTCCACTTT. This codes for CASSQAISPTGSPLHF.

V is TRBV6-5 and J is TRBJ1-4; D gene unclear. The germline CDR1 and CDR2 sequences are MNHEY and SVGAGI. The CDR3 sequence is 12 residues long. Deletions cut 8 bases from V and 8 bases from J, with 12 bases between. CDR3 in DNA: TGTGCCAGCTGGCAGGTCGGAGAAAAACTGTTTTTT. Translating gives CASWQVGEKLFF.

The chain carries TRBV7-2 and TRBJ2-5; D is perhaps TRBD2 (5 bases). Germline values: CDR1 SGHTA, CDR2 FQGNSA. V lost 10 bases, J lost 0 bases, and 12 bases lay in between. The CDR3 is made up of 13 amino acids. The CDR3 reads CATKPGYQETQYF. DNA of the CDR3: TGTGCCACCAAGCCGGGGTACCAAGAGACCCAGTACTTC.

V usage is TRBV5-5 and J usage is TRBJ1-1, with a weak D call TRBD1 (5 bases). Germline V gene data show CDR1 as SGHKS and CDR2 as YYEKEE (reference sequence). Trimming shortened V by 2 bases and J by 6 bases, and 14 bases separated the two germline ends. The CDR3 extends over 14 amino acids. CDR3 nucleotide sequence: TGTGCCAGCAGCTTACTTCAACAGGTTCCTGAAGCTTTCTTT. Amino acids: CASSLLQQVPEAFF.

V usage is TRBV23-1 and J usage is TRBJ2-2; 7 bases align to TRBD2. TRBV23-1 is flagged as an ORF with uncertain function. V dropped 3 bases and J dropped 9; count of bases not matched to a gene: 13. This CDR3 has 16 residues. The DNA of the CDR3 is TGCGCCAGCAGTCAGAAACACGGGACTATCCCCTGGGAGCTGTTTTTT. Translated, it gives CASSQKHGTIPWELFF.

A word on this clone: Within the sample, other DNA sequences also encode this same CDR3. V gene TRBV7-2 combines with J gene TRBJ2-7; D is uncertain. This CDR3 comprises 12 residues. Trimming pared 4 bases from V and 3 bases from J, leaving 7 bases between. CDR1 and CDR2 (germline): SGHTA, FQGNSA. The CDR3 DNA follows: TGTGCCAGCAGCTCCTCTAGCTACGAGCAGTACTTC. It is translated as CASSSSSYEQYF.

The V gene is TRBV5-5, the J gene TRBJ1-1, with a weak D call TRBD1 (6 bases). The V gene lost 1 base and the J gene lost 0 bases, with 10 bases spanning the gap. The CDR3 spans 15 residues. CDR1 is SGHKS, CDR2 YYEKEE, per germline (reference sequence). CDR3 sequence (DNA): TGTGCCAGCAGCTTGACCGGGACAATGAACACTGAAGCTTTCTTT. Protein sequence: CASSLTGTMNTEAFF.

The V gene is TRBV7-8, the J gene TRBJ1-2; no reliable D call. The germline CDR1 and CDR2 sequences are SGHVS and FQNEAQ. The CDR3 extends over 15 amino acids. Trimming pared 5 bases from V and 8 bases from J, leaving 21 bases between. CDR3 DNA: TGTGCCAGCAGCCCAGCTCTAGGGAAACTAGGGGGCTACACCTTC. It encodes CASSPALGKLGGYTF.

The CDR3 DNA reads as TGTGCCAGCAGCATTGCAGGGGGCGGAGTAAACACCATATATTTT. Amino acid sequence: CASSIAGGGVNTIYF. The J gene is TRBJ1-3, the V gene TRBV7-2; TRBD1 matches 8 bases. V was clipped by 5 bases and J by 6 bases; unmatched bases: 9. Germline V gene lookup returns CDR1 SGHTA and CDR2 FQGNSA. This CDR3 is built from 15 residues.

The chain uses TRBV25-1 and TRBJ1-3; D unclear. The CDR3 contains 12 residues. Germline lookup yields CDR1 MGHDK and CDR2 SYGVNS. V gave up 11 bases and J gave up 0 bases, with 8 bases separating them. The CDR3 spells CAGRSSGNTIYF. CDR3 nucleotide sequence: TGTGCCGGTCGGAGCTCTGGAAACACCATATATTTT. The complete variable domain, with remaining parts taken from reference TRBV25-1 and TRBJ1-3, reads EADIYQTPRYLVIGTGKKITLECSQTMGHDKMYWYQQDPGMELHLIHYSYGVNSTEKGDLSSESTVSRIRTEHFPLTLESARPSHTSQYLCAGRSSGNTIYFGEGSWLTVV.

This clone was observed a few times. This rearrangement joins TRBV7-8 to TRBJ2-5; D unresolved. V dropped 5 bases and J dropped 5 bases, with 15 bases sitting between them. CDR1 is SGHVS and CDR2 is FQNEAQ in the germline V gene. The CDR3 contains 14 residues. CDR3 loop: CASSNVETSETQYF. Written as DNA, the CDR3 is TGTGCCAGCAGCAACGTTGAGACATCGGAGACCCAGTACTTC.

The rearrangement joins TRBV6-5 to TRBJ1-6; D is ambiguous. The CDR3 extends over 12 amino acids. In germline, CDR1 is MNHEY, CDR2 SVGAGI. V shed 1 base and J shed 9 bases, with 4 bases lying between them. CDR3 loop: CASSYLSSPLHF. The CDR3 DNA reads TGTGCCAGCAGTTACTTGAGTTCACCCCTCCACTTT.

The rearrangement uses TRBV7-8 and TRBJ1-1, with TRBD1 as a possible D gene (5 bases). V was cut by 10 bases and J by 10 bases, with 13 bases left in between. Germline-derived CDR1 and CDR2 are SGHVS and FQNEAQ. There are 10 residues in the CDR3. Here the CDR3 DNA reads TGTGCCACCGAGGGGACTCCAGCTTTCTTT. It specifies CATEGTPAFF.

The CDR3 nucleotides read TGTGCCAGCAGCTTAGAGTCAGGGGGCTTGGTTAAGTACTTC. Translation gives CASSLESGGLVKYF. The chain recombines TRBV7-8 with TRBJ2-7; 8 nucleotides agree with TRBD1. The germline V gene encodes CDR1 SGHVS and CDR2 FQNEAQ. V trimming: 1 base; J trimming: 11 bases; junction bases outside the gene matches: 10. The CDR3 loop spans 14 amino acids. Variable domain in full (rest from reference TRBV7-8 and TRBJ2-7): GAGVSQSPRYKVAKRGQDVALRCDPISGHVSLFWYQQALGQGPEFLTYFQNEAQLDKSGLPSDRFFAERPEGSVSTLKIQRTQQEDSAVYLCASSLESGGLVKYFGPGTRLTVT.

This clone was found a few times. The CDR3 loop is CAVGDRDYEQYF. CDR3 DNA: TGTGCCGTAGGGGACAGGGACTACGAGCAGTACTTC. The chain recombines TRBV7-2 with TRBJ2-7; TRBD1 matches 9 bases. Per germline, CDR1 SGHTA and CDR2 FQGNSA. After removal of 11 bases from V and 3 bases from J, the junction contained 5 bases not matched to a gene. This CDR3 comprises 12 residues.

This chain links TRBV29-1 with TRBJ1-1; maybe TRBD1 (5 bases). The CDR3 contains 16 residues. Trimming stripped 3 bases from V and 5 bases from J, with 22 bases between. Germline values: CDR1 SQVTM, CDR2 ANQGSEA. The CDR3 DNA reads TGCAGCGTTGACCCGGGCGGGGGGTCGCTTAGGACTGAAGCTTTCTTT. Protein: CSVDPGGGSLRTEAFF.

The count of this clone is one. The chain links TRBV6-5 to TRBJ1-1, with D perhaps TRBD1 (6 bases). This CDR3 region has 15 residues. In germline, CDR1 is MNHEY, CDR2 SVGAGI. Trimming left V 7 bases short and J 4 bases short, with 19 bases between. The CDR3 DNA is TGTGCCAGCACCGCTAAGACAGGTATCGGCACTGAAGCTTTCTTT. This encodes CASTAKTGIGTEAFF.

The chain links TRBV6-6 to TRBJ2-2; TRBD2 aligns across 8 bases. The J segment lost 5 bases and the V segment lost 11 bases, leaving 7 bases of the junction unmatched. The CDR3 loop spans 13 amino acids. In germline, CDR1 is MNHNY, CDR2 SVGAGI (reference sequence). Here the CDR3 reads CAVLVAGTGELFF. Here the CDR3 DNA reads TGTGCCGTTCTAGTAGCGGGAACCGGGGAGCTGTTTTTT.

The chain recombines TRBV5-1 with TRBJ2-1; TRBD2 matches 11 bases. CDR3 size: 16 residues. V trimming: 4 bases; J trimming: 5 bases; junction bases outside the gene matches: 8. Germline V gene sequence: CDR1 SGHRS, CDR2 YFSETQ. The CDR3 DNA is TGCGCCAGCAGCCTGGCAGGGACTAGCGGACACAATGAGCAGTTCTTC. Its protein is CASSLAGTSGHNEQFF. The full variable domain, in which reference TRBV5-1 and TRBJ2-1 provide the parts outside the CDR3, is KAGVTQTPRYLIKTRGQQVTLSCSPISGHRSVSWYQQTPGQGLQFLFEYFSETQRNKGNFPGRFSGRQFSNSRSEMNVSTLELGDSALYLCASSLAGTSGHNEQFFGPGTRLTVL.

The chain combines TRBV29-1 with TRBJ2-1, with D possibly matching TRBD1 (7 bases). The V end lost 4 bases, the J end lost 8 bases, and 12 bases lay between the germline ends. Germline assignment: CDR1 SQVTM and CDR2 ANQGSEA. The CDR3 is made up of 12 amino acids. CDR3 sequence reads: CSVGGGGHEQFF. CDR3 nucleotide sequence: TGCAGCGTTGGAGGAGGGGGCCATGAGCAGTTCTTC.

The chain carries TRBV4-3 and TRBJ1-2; D unresolved. Germline CDR1 is LGHNA and CDR2 is YSLEER. V was shortened by 6 bases and J by 2 bases, with 10 bases between the two germline ends. There are 13 residues in the CDR3. DNA of the CDR3: TGCGCCAGCAGTCCAGGAGGAAACTATGGCTACACCTTC. Its translation is CASSPGGNYGYTF.

The chain carries TRBV7-2 and TRBJ1-1, with a tentative D call TRBD1 (6 bases). Germline V gene sequence: CDR1 SGHTA, CDR2 FQGNSA. Trimming shortened V by 4 bases and J by 4 bases, and 16 bases separated the two germline ends. This CDR3 is built from 15 residues. The CDR3 sequence is CASSSGGLGGTEAFF. The CDR3 nucleotides read TGTGCCAGCAGCTCGGGGGGGCTAGGAGGCACTGAAGCTTTCTTT.

This clone has only one observation. This chain joins TRBV2 and TRBJ2-3; D possibly corresponds to TRBD2 (5 bases). Trimming pared 4 bases from V and 0 bases from J, leaving 11 bases between. Germline CDR1 and CDR2: SNHLY and FYNNEI. CDR3 length equals 15 residues. The CDR3 loop is CASSGTGSSTDTQYF. CDR3 DNA sequence: TGTGCCAGCAGTGGAACGGGATCTAGCACAGATACGCAGTATTTT.

The rearrangement links TRBV4-2 to TRBJ2-3; 9 bases match TRBD1. Germline lookup yields CDR1 LGHNA and CDR2 YNFKEQ. There are 18 residues in the CDR3. J gave up 8 bases and V 0 bases, and 15 bases lay outside the gene matches. The CDR3 DNA sequence: TGTGCCAGCAGCCAAGATCTAGGGACAGGGAATTGGTGGAGTACGCAGTATTTT. Its translation is CASSQDLGTGNWWSTQYF.